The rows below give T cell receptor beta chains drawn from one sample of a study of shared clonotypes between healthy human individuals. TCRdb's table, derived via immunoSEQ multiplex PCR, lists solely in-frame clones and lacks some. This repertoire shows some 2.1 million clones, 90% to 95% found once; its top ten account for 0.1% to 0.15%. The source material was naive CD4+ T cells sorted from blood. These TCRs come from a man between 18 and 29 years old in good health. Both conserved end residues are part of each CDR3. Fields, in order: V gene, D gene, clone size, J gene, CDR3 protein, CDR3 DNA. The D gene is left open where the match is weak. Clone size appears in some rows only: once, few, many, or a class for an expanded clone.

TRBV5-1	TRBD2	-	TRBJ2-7	CASSLAPRGGGSYEQYF	TGCGCCAGCAGCTTGGCCCCTAGGGGCGGGGGGTCCTACGAGCAGTACTTC
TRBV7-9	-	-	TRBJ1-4	CASSRDRSGEKLFF	TGTGCCAGCAGCCGAGACAGGTCTGGCGAAAAACTGTTTTTT
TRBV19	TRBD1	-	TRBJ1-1	CATKGAARGTEAFF	TGTGCCACCAAGGGGGCGGCCCGGGGCACTGAAGCTTTCTTT
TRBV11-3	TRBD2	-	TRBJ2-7	CASSPGGGSSYEQYF	TGTGCCAGCAGCCCCGGCGGGGGGAGCTCCTACGAGCAGTACTTC
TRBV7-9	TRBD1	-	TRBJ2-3	CASSPTGRDTQYF	TGTGCCAGCAGCCCGACAGGGCGGGATACGCAGTATTTT
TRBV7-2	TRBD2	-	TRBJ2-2	CASSFEGLATGELFF	TGTGCCAGCAGTTTCGAGGGACTAGCCACCGGGGAGCTGTTTTTT
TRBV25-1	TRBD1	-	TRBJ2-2	CASSESRGYGTGELFF	TGTGCCAGCAGTGAGTCCAGGGGGTATGGCACCGGGGAGCTGTTTTTT
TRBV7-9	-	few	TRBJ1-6	CASSSYNSPLHF	TGTGCCAGCAGCTCCTATAATTCACCCCTCCACTTT
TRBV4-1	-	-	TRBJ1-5	CASSQGLSAREPQHF	TGCGCCAGCAGCCAGGGCCTCTCGGCTAGGGAGCCCCAGCATTTT
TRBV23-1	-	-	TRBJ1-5	CASSQSLKPPYPRGQPQHF	TGCGCCAGCAGTCAATCTCTGAAACCTCCGTACCCCAGGGGTCAACCCCAGCATTTT
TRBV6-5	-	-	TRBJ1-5	CASSPGHLSNQPQHF	TGTGCCAGCAGTCCGGGACACCTGTCGAATCAGCCCCAGCATTTT
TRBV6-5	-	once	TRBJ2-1	CATSRQPSSYNEQFF	TGTGCCACCTCCCGACAGCCGAGCTCCTACAATGAGCAGTTCTTC
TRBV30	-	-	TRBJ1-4	CAWRPANEKLFF	TGTGCCTGGAGACCCGCTAATGAAAAACTGTTTTTT
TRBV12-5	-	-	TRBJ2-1	CASRGTLSGEQFF	TGTGCTTCAAGGGGGACTCTAAGCGGGGAACAGTTCTTC
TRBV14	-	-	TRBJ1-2	CASSEQGGYGYTF	TGTGCCAGCAGCGAACAAGGGGGCTATGGCTACACCTTC
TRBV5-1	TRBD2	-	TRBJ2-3	CASSLTSGEADTQYF	TGCGCCAGCAGCTTAACCAGCGGGGAAGCAGATACGCAGTATTTT
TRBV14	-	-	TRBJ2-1	CASSQQGQEKPFF	TGTGCCAGCAGCCAACAAGGCCAGGAAAAACCGTTCTTC
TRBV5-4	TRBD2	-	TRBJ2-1	CASSFRRAGGDEQFF	TGTGCCAGCAGCTTCCGGCGGGCCGGGGGGGATGAGCAGTTCTTC
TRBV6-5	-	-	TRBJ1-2	CASGSLNYGYTF	TGTGCCAGCGGATCATTAAACTATGGCTACACCTTC
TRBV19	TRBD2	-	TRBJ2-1	CASSIQGSGRRNEQFF	TGTGCCAGTAGTATTCAGGGTAGCGGGAGAAGAAATGAGCAGTTCTTC
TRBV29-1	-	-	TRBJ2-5	CSVEDQGLFWSETQYF	TGCAGCGTTGAAGATCAAGGTCTTTTTTGGTCGGAGACCCAGTACTTC
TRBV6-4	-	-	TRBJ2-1	CASSDGAAPYNEQFF	TGTGCCAGCAGTGACGGGGCGGCCCCCTACAATGAGCAGTTCTTC
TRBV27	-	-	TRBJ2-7	CASSLLATGERYEQYF	TGTGCCAGCAGTTTACTAGCTACAGGAGAGCGCTACGAGCAGTACTTC
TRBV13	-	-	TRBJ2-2	CASSSPVGGTNTGELFF	TGTGCCAGCAGCTCCCCTGTGGGGGGAACGAACACCGGGGAGCTGTTTTTT
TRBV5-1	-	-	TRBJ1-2	CASSLTSNYGYTF	TGCGCCAGCAGCTTGACATCTAACTATGGCTACACCTTC
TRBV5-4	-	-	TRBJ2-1	CASSLASNGEQFF	TGTGCCAGCAGCTTGGCCAGTAACGGTGAGCAGTTCTTC
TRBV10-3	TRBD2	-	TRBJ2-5	CAISAGTRRDETQYF	TGTGCCATCAGCGCCGGGACTAGGAGGGATGAGACCCAGTACTTC
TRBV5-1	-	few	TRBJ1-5	CASSLGGNNQPQHF	TGCGCCAGCAGCTTGGGAGGGAACAATCAGCCCCAGCATTTT
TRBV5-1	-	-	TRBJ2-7	CASSLPTNSQYF	TGCGCCAGCAGCTTGCCTACAAATTCGCAGTACTTC
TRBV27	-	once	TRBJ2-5	CASSLKSGRETQYF	TGTGCCAGCAGTTTAAAATCGGGGCGGGAGACCCAGTACTTC
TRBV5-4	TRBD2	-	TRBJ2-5	CASRGLAGGSETQYF	TGTGCCAGCAGGGGACTAGCGGGGGGTTCGGAGACCCAGTACTTC
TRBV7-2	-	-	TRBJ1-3	CASSPGPGNTIYF	TGTGCCAGCAGCCCAGGGCCTGGAAACACCATATATTTT
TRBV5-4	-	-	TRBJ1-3	CASSPTSGPSGNTIYF	TGTGCCAGCAGCCCTACCTCAGGTCCGTCTGGAAACACCATATATTTT
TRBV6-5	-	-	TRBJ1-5	CASSERGPQHF	TGTGCCAGCAGTGAAAGGGGGCCCCAGCATTTT
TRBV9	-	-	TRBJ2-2	CASSVGGSGTGELFF	TGTGCCAGCAGCGTAGGAGGTAGCGGAACCGGGGAGCTGTTTTTT
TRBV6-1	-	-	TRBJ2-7	CASSRSGPSSYEQYF	TGTGCCAGCAGTAGGTCGGGGCCAAGCTCCTACGAGCAGTACTTC
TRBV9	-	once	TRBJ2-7	CASSRDLNYEQYF	TGTGCCAGCAGCCGGGATTTAAACTACGAGCAGTACTTC
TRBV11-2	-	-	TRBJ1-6	CASSLDPVANSPLHF	TGTGCCAGCAGCTTAGATCCCGTGGCCAATTCACCCCTCCACTTT
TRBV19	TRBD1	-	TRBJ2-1	CASSSDRGNNEQFF	TGTGCCAGTAGCTCCGACAGGGGAAACAATGAGCAGTTCTTC
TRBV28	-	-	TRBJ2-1	CASSATQFYNEQFF	TGTGCCAGCAGTGCAACCCAGTTCTACAATGAGCAGTTCTTC
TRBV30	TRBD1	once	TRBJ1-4	CAWGQGVKEKLFF	TGTGCCTGGGGACAGGGAGTGAAAGAAAAACTGTTTTTT
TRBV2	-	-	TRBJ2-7	CASSERGNSYEQYF	TGTGCCAGCAGTGAAAGGGGGAACTCCTACGAGCAGTACTTC
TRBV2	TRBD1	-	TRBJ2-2	CASRTTGQNTGELFF	TGTGCCAGCAGAACGACAGGGCAGAACACCGGGGAGCTGTTTTTT
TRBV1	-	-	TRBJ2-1	CTSSQPLAGSSYNEQFF	TGCACCAGCAGCCAGCCACTAGCGGGCAGCTCCTACAATGAGCAGTTCTTC
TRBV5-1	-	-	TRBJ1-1	CASSLALGGAGNTEAFF	TGCGCCAGCAGCTTGGCCCTCGGGGGGGCCGGGAACACTGAAGCTTTCTTT
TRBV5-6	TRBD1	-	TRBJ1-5	CASSSSGTGGPNQPQHF	TGTGCCAGCAGCTCTTCCGGGACAGGGGGACCGAATCAGCCCCAGCATTTT
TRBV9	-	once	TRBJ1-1	CASSVGPQNTEAFF	TGTGCCAGCAGCGTAGGCCCACAGAACACTGAAGCTTTCTTT
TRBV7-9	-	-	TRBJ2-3	CASSLPSSDTQYF	TGTGCCAGCAGCTTACCCAGTTCAGATACGCAGTATTTT
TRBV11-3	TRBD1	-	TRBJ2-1	CASSLADRGYNEQFF	TGTGCCAGCAGCTTAGCCGACAGGGGATACAATGAGCAGTTCTTC
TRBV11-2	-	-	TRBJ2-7	CASSLDREREQYF	TGTGCCAGCAGCTTAGATCGTGAACGAGAGCAGTACTTC
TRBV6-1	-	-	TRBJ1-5	CASSEGFVGGPVPQHF	TGTGCCAGCAGTGAAGGTTTTGTAGGGGGGCCGGTGCCCCAGCATTTT
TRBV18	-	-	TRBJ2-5	CASSLPSEYTGTQYF	TGTGCCAGCTCACTCCCTAGCGAATACACCGGGACCCAGTACTTC